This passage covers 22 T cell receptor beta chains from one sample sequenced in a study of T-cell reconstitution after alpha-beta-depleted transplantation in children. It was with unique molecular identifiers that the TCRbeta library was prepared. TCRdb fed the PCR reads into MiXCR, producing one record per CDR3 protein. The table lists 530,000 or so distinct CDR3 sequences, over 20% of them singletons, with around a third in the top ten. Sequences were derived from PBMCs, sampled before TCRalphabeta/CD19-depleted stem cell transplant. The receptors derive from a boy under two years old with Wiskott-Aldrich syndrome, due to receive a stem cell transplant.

As DNA, the CDR3 is TGTGCCAGCACCCATAGGCTGGATTCCTCCTATAATTCACCCCTCCACTTT. It specifies CASTHRLDSSYNSPLHF. The chain employs TRBV7-9 and TRBJ1-6; no clear D. Per the germline V gene, CDR1 is SEHNR and CDR2 is FQNEAQ (reference sequence). The CDR3 sequence is 17 residues long. V lost 7 bases and J 0 bases, leaving 16 bases between the germline ends.

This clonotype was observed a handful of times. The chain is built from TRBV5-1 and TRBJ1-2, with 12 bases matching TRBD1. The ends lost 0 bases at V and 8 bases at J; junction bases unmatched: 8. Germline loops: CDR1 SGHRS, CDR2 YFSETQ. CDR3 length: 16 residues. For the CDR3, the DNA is TGCGCCAGCAGCTTGGGGCCGGGACAGGGGGCGTTCGGCTACACCTTC. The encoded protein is CASSLGPGQGAFGYTF.

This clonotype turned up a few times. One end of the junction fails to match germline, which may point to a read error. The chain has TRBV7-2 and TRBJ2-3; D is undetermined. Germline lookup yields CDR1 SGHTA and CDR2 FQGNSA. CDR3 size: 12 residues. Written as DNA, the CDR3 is TGTGCCAGCAGCTTAGATCCTACGCCTCTATCATTT. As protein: CASSLDPTPLSF. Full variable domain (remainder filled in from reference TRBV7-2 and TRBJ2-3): GAGVSQSPSNKVTEKGKDVELRCDPISGHTALYWYRQSLGQGLEFLIYFQGNSAPDKSGLPSDRFSAERTGGSVSTLTIQRTQQEDSAVYLCASSLDPTPLSFGPGTRLTVL.

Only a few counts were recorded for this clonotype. The CDR3 sequence is CASSLDTSSGTDTQYF. The CDR3 DNA sequence: TGCGCCAGCAGCTTGGACACTAGTTCCGGCACAGATACGCAGTATTTT. The gene calls are TRBV5-1 and TRBJ2-3, with a possible D match to TRBD2 (5 bases). This CDR3 region has 16 residues. With 0 bases removed from V and 1 base from J, the gap between germline ends came to 12 bases. Per the germline V gene, CDR1 is SGHRS and CDR2 is YFSETQ.

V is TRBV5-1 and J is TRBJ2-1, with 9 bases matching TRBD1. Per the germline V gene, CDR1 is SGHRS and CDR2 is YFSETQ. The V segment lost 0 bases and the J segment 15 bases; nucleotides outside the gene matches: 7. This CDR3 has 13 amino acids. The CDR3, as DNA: TGCGCCAGCAGCTTGGGCGGGACAGGGACTCCGTTCTTC. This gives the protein CASSLGGTGTPFF.

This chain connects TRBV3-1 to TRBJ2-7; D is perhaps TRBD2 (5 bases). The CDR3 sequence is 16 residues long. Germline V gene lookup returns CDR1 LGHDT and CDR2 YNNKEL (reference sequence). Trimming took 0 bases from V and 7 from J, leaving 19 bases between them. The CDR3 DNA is TGTGCCAGCAGCCAAGATTATCCGGGCGGAGGAGAAGAGCAGTACTTC. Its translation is CASSQDYPGGGEEQYF.

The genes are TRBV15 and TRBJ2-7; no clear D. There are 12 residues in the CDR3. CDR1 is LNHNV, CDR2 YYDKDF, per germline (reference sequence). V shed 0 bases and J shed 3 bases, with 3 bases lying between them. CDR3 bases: TGTGCCACCAGCAGAGAGGGCTACGAGCAGTACTTC. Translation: CATSREGYEQYF.

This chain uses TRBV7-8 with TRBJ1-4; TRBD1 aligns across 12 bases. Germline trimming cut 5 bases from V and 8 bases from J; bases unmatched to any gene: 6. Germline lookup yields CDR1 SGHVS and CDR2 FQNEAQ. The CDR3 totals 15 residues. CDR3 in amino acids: CASSLMGQGAEKLFF. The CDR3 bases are TGTGCCAGCAGCCTTATGGGACAGGGGGCCGAAAAACTGTTTTTT.

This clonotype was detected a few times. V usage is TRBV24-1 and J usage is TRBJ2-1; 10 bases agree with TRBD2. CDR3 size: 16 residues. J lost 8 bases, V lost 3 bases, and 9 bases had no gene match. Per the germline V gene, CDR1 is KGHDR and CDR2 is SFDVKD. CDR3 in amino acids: CATSDALAGEMDEQFF. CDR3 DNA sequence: TGTGCCACCAGTGATGCCCTAGCGGGAGAAATGGATGAGCAGTTCTTC.

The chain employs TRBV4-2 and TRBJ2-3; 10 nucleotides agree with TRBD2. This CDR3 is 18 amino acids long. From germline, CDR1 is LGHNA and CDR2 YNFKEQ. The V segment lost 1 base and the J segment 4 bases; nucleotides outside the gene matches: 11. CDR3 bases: TGTGCCAGCAGCCAAGTGTTTAGCGGGAGGCTAAGAGCAGATACGCAGTATTTT. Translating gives CASSQVFSGRLRADTQYF.

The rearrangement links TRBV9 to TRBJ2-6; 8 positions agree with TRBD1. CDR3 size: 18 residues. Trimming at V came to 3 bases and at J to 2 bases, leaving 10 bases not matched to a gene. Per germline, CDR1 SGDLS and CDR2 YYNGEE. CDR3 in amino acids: CASSASPGQAPGANVLTF. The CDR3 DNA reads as TGTGCCAGCAGCGCCTCGCCGGGACAGGCTCCTGGGGCCAACGTCCTGACTTTC.

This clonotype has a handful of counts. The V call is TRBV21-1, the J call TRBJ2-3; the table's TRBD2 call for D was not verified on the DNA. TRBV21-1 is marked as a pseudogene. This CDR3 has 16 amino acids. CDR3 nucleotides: TGTGCCAGCAGCGTTAGACCACTAGCGGAGCCTTATACGCAGTATTTT. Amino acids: CASSVRPLAEPYTQYF.

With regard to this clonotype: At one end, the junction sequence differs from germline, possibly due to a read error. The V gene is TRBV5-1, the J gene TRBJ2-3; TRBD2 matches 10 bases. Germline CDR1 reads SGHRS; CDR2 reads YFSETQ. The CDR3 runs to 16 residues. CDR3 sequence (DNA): TGCGTCAGCAGCTTCGGAACTAGCGGGAACACAGATACGCAGTATTTT. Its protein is CVSSFGTSGNTDTQYF.

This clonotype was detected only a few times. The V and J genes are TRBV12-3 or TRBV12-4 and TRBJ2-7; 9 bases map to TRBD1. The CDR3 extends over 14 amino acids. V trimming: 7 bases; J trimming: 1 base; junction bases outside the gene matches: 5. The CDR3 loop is CASTLTGGSYEQYF. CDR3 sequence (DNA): TGTGCCAGCACCTTGACAGGGGGTTCCTACGAGCAGTACTTC.

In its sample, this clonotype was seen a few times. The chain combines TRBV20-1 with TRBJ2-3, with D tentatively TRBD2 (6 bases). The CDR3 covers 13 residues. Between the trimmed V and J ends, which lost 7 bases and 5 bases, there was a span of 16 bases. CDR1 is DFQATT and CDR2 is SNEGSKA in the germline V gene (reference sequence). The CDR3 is CSGGRGIGDTQYF. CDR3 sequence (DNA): TGCAGTGGGGGTCGCGGGATTGGAGATACGCAGTATTTT.

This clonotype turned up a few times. The CDR3 DNA reads TGTGCCAGCAGCACGCAGGGGGGGGACACCGGGGAGCTGTTTTTT. Translation: CASSTQGGDTGELFF. V is TRBV7-3 and J is TRBJ2-2; perhaps D is TRBD1 or TRBD2 (7 bases each). In germline, CDR1 is SGHTA, CDR2 FQGTGA. The CDR3 sequence is 15 residues long. V lost 5 bases, J lost 3 bases, and 13 bases lay in between.

CDR3 nucleotides: TGTGCCAGCAGCGTAGGAGGCTACGGTAGCACAGATACGCAGTATTTT. Encoded protein: CASSVGGYGSTDTQYF. The chain carries TRBV9 and TRBJ2-3; the D is unclear. Germline loops: CDR1 SGDLS, CDR2 YYNGEE. The length of the CDR3 is 16 residues. Trimming stripped 0 bases from V and 0 bases from J, with 11 bases between.

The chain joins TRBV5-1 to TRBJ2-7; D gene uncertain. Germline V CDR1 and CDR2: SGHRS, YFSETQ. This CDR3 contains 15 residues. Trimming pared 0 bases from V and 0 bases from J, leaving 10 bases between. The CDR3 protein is CASSLETISSYEQYF. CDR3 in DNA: TGCGCCAGCAGCTTGGAGACAATCAGCTCCTACGAGCAGTACTTC.

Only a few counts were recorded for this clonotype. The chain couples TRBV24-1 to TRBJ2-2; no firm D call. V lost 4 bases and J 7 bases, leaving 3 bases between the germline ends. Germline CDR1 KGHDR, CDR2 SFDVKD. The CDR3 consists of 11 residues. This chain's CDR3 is CATSEVGELFF. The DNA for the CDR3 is TGTGCCACCAGTGAGGTCGGGGAGCTGTTTTTT.

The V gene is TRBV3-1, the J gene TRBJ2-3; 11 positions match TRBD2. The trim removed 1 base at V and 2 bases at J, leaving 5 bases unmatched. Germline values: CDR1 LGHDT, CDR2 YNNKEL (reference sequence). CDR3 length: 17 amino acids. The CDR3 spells CASSQGKGLADTDTQYF. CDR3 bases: TGTGCCAGCAGCCAAGGAAAGGGACTAGCGGACACAGATACGCAGTATTTT.

The CDR3, as DNA: TGTGCCTTGGGACAGGGGGCCTACGAGCAGTACTTC. Its translation is CALGQGAYEQYF. This sequence joins TRBV30 and TRBJ2-7; TRBD1 matches 11 bases. This CDR3 has 12 residues. After removal of 7 bases from V and 2 bases from J, the junction contained 1 base not matched to a gene. CDR1 and CDR2 from the germline V gene are GTSNPN and SVGIG (reference sequence).

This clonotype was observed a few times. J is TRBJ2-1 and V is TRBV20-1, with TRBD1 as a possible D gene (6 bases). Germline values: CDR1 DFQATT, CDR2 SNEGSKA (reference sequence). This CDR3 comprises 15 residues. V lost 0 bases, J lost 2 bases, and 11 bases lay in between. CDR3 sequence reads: CSARDLGTTYNEQFF. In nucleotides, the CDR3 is TGCAGTGCTAGAGATCTTGGGACAACCTACAATGAGCAGTTCTTC.